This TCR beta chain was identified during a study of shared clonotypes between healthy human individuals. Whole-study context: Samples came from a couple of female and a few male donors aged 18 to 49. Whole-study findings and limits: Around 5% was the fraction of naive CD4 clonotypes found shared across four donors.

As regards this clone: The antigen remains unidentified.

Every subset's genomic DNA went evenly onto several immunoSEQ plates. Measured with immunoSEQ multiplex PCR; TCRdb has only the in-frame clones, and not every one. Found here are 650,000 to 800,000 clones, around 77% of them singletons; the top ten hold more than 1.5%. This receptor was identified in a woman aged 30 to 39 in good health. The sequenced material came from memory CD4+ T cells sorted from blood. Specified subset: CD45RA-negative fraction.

The CDR3 region has the DNA TGTGCCAGCAGGGGTCCCAGGACAGCCAACACTGAAGCTTTCTTT. This gives the protein CASRGPRTANTEAFF. The gene calls are TRBV28 and TRBJ1-1, with D possibly TRBD1 on 6 matching bases. From germline, CDR1 is MDHEN and CDR2 SYDVKM. CDR3 size: 15 residues. The V end lost 6 bases, the J end lost 2 bases, and 16 bases lay between the germline ends.